The source of this T cell receptor beta chain is a study of blood T cell repertoires in COVID-19. Background on the study: Acute and convalescent COVID-19 specimens originated in the United States, Italy and Spain.

The CDR3 spans 15 residues. The trim removed 3 bases at V and 1 base at J, leaving 6 bases unmatched. Per germline, CDR1 DFQATT and CDR2 SNEGSKA (reference sequence). In the study's own analysis: Using reference gene primer amplification, nucleated cell counts were estimated. Assay: immunoSEQ multiplex PCR; the TCRdb copy retains only in-frame clones and omits some. V and J calls plus clone size are reproduced from that table; the DNA served to infer D and trimming. The table lists some 150,000 clones, approximately 80% of them singletons. The specimen sequenced was peripheral blood. V and J are TRBV20-1 and TRBJ2-7; TRBD1 agrees at 10 bases. The TCR was taken from a man between 65 and 80 years old with acute or convalescent COVID-19. Here the CDR3 DNA reads TGCAGTGCTAGTCCCGGGACAGGGGCTTCCTACGAGCAGTACTTC. This codes for CSASPGTGASYEQYF.